The 30 T cell receptor beta chains reported below all come from one sample, sequenced in a study of shared clonotypes between healthy human individuals. Produced via immunoSEQ multiplex PCR; TCRdb's table is partial and in-frame only. Of nearly 1 million clones in the sample, around 80% are singletons; the top ten hold around 1.4%. Sequencing input: memory CD4+ T cells sorted from blood. Subset described: CD45RA-negative fraction. The receptors originated from a man between 18 and 35 years old in good health.

V and J are TRBV30 and TRBJ2-4; D remains unclear. The CDR3 is 14 amino acids. The germline V and J ends were trimmed by 5 bases and 1 base, with 12 bases remaining between them. Germline loops: CDR1 GTSNPN, CDR2 SVGIG (reference sequence). CDR3 loop: CAWESWGAKNIQYF. CDR3 coding DNA: TGTGCCTGGGAATCGTGGGGTGCCAAAAACATTCAGTACTTC.

J is TRBJ2-7 and V is TRBV11-2; D is perhaps TRBD1 or TRBD2 (5 bases each). This CDR3 spans 17 amino acids. Trimming took 3 bases from V and 4 from J, leaving 22 bases between them. Germline V lookup: CDR1 SGHAT, CDR2 FQNNGV. As DNA, the CDR3 is TGTGCCAGCAGCTTTGGGGGTGGGGCCATCCTGGGTTACGAGCAGTACTTC. Translating it yields CASSFGGGAILGYEQYF.

The CDR3 nucleotides read TGTGCCAGCAGCTTAGGGTTTACTGAAGCTTTCTTT. This codes for CASSLGFTEAFF. The chain carries TRBV7-3 and TRBJ1-1, with no clear D. V was clipped by 2 bases and J by 5 bases, with 6 bases between them. CDR1 and CDR2 from the germline V gene are SGHTA and FQGTGA. The CDR3 runs 12 residues.

V usage is TRBV6-6 and J usage is TRBJ2-7, with 8 bases that match TRBD2. This CDR3 region has 14 residues. Germline V CDR1 and CDR2: MNHNY, SVGAGI (reference sequence). The V gene end was trimmed by 6 bases and the J gene end by 6 bases; junction bases not matched to a gene: 10. This CDR3 reads CASRTTSDVGEQYF. CDR3 DNA: TGTGCCAGCAGGACGACTAGCGACGTAGGCGAGCAGTACTTC.

This chain uses TRBV29-1 with TRBJ1-5; D not resolved. The CDR3 sequence is 14 residues long. Germline CDR1 reads SQVTM; CDR2 reads ANQGSEA. Trimming took off 7 bases at V and 1 base at J, with 14 bases between the two ends. The CDR3 nucleotides read TGCAGCGCATCGGTCGAAGGCAGCAATCAGCCCCAGCATTTT. Translating gives CSASVEGSNQPQHF.

The chain joins TRBV15 to TRBJ1-1, with D possibly matching TRBD1 (5 bases). The V end was cut by 2 bases, the J end by 0 bases, with 7 bases between. CDR3 length: 14 amino acids. Germline V gene lookup returns CDR1 LNHNV and CDR2 YYDKDF (reference sequence). DNA for the CDR3: TGTGCCACCAGCAGATCGACAGTGAACACTGAAGCTTTCTTT. Its translation: CATSRSTVNTEAFF.

J is TRBJ1-1 and V is TRBV28, with no clear D. Trimming removed 3 bases from V and 4 bases from J, with 15 bases in between. The germline gives CDR1 MDHEN, CDR2 SYDVKM. The CDR3 consists of 15 residues. CDR3 sequence: CASSFFSVGSTEAFF. The CDR3, as DNA: TGTGCCAGCAGTTTTTTCAGCGTAGGGTCCACTGAAGCTTTCTTT.

V and J are TRBV7-2 and TRBJ1-5; D remains ambiguous. The V gene's germline CDR1 is SGHTA and CDR2 FQGNSA. V was shortened by 3 bases and J by 1 base, with 10 bases between the two germline ends. This CDR3 has 15 residues. The CDR3, as DNA: TGTGCCAGCAGCTTGGTTCATGGGAGCAATCAGCCCCAGCATTTT. Amino acid sequence: CASSLVHGSNQPQHF.

This clone was seen more than once but under ten times. This chain links TRBV27 with TRBJ2-1, with no clear D. Germline lookup yields CDR1 MNHEY and CDR2 SMNVEV (reference sequence). The CDR3 totals 13 residues. Trimming shortened V by 2 bases and J by 7 bases, and 9 bases separated the two germline ends. The CDR3 sequence: CASSLGWLNEQFF. The CDR3 DNA follows: TGTGCCAGCAGTTTAGGCTGGTTGAATGAGCAGTTCTTC.

V usage is TRBV25-1 and J usage is TRBJ1-1; tentatively, D is TRBD1 (5 bases). CDR1 is MGHDK, CDR2 SYGVNS, per germline. The CDR3 consists of 15 residues. V was pared by 0 bases and J by 4 bases, with 12 bases between. The CDR3 bases are TGTGCCAGCAGTGAATATGGGGCGAGGGGCACTGAAGCTTTCTTT. This sequence encodes CASSEYGARGTEAFF. The complete variable domain, with remaining parts taken from reference TRBV25-1 and TRBJ1-1, reads EADIYQTPRYLVIGTGKKITLECSQTMGHDKMYWYQQDPGMELHLIHYSYGVNSTEKGDLSSESTVSRIRTEHFPLTLESARPSHTSQYLCASSEYGARGTEAFFGQGTRLTVV.

Comments on this clone: This sample includes further DNA sequences coding for the same CDR3. The chain couples TRBV5-1 to TRBJ1-1; D is unresolved. V lost 0 bases, J lost 0 bases, and 9 bases lay in between. Germline values: CDR1 SGHRS, CDR2 YFSETQ. This CDR3 comprises 15 residues. As DNA, the CDR3 is TGCGCCAGCAGCTTGGGTTCGGCCATGAACACTGAAGCTTTCTTT. Translated: CASSLGSAMNTEAFF.

V and J are TRBV19 and TRBJ1-5; TRBD1 might be the D (6 bases). The V end was cut by 9 bases, the J end by 6 bases, with 15 bases between. Looked up from germline, CDR1 is LNHDA and CDR2 is SQIVND (reference sequence). The CDR3 is made up of 13 amino acids. The CDR3 bases are TGTGCCAGCGCAGGGGTGGAGGGTCAGCCCCAGCATTTT. Encoded protein: CASAGVEGQPQHF.

There are a few counts of this clone. This sample also contains other DNA sequences that code for the same CDR3. The rearrangement uses TRBV2 and TRBJ1-5; the D gene is possibly TRBD1 (5 bases). Trimming cost V 6 bases and J 3 bases, with 12 bases left between them. Germline V gene sequence: CDR1 SNHLY, CDR2 FYNNEI. The length of the CDR3 is 14 residues. In DNA form, the CDR3 reads TGTGCCAGCAGGGGAGACAGCCCCAATCAGCCCCAGCATTTT. Its translation: CASRGDSPNQPQHF.

This rearrangement joins TRBV9 to TRBJ2-5, with TRBD2 identical over 12 bases. This CDR3 comprises 16 residues. CDR1 SGDLS and CDR2 YYNGEE come from the germline V gene. With V trimmed by 0 bases and J by 4 bases, 4 bases remained unmatched. This CDR3 reads CASSVDPSGGGETQYF. CDR3 bases: TGTGCCAGCAGCGTAGACCCTAGCGGGGGGGGAGAGACCCAGTACTTC.

V is TRBV9 and J is TRBJ1-4, with D uncertain. The V gene lost 3 bases and the J gene lost 8 bases, with 20 bases spanning the gap. This CDR3 spans 16 amino acids. Germline CDR1 SGDLS, CDR2 YYNGEE. The CDR3 sequence: CASSDTESFKREKLFF. CDR3 DNA sequence: TGTGCCAGCAGCGACACGGAAAGCTTCAAAAGGGAAAAACTGTTTTTT.

This clone was detected only once. The chain joins TRBV15 to TRBJ1-4; TRBD1 matches at 7 bases. After removal of 0 bases from V and 7 bases from J, the junction contained 11 bases not matched to a gene. The CDR3 is made up of 17 amino acids. Per germline, CDR1 LNHNV and CDR2 YYDKDF (reference sequence). The CDR3 DNA sequence: TGTGCCACCAGCAGAGATTTGCGGACAGGCGGGAGTGAAAAACTGTTTTTT. It yields the protein CATSRDLRTGGSEKLFF.

A few counts support this clone. V is TRBV28 and J is TRBJ1-4; D remains ambiguous. Germline V gives CDR1 MDHEN, CDR2 SYDVKM. The V end was cut by 4 bases, the J end by 5 bases, with 11 bases between. The CDR3 has 14 amino acids. The CDR3 loop is CASSSGLRNEKLFF. CDR3 sequence (DNA): TGTGCCAGCAGTTCCGGACTCCGAAATGAAAAACTGTTTTTT.

Only a few counts were recorded for this clone. The V call is TRBV19, the J call TRBJ2-6; D gene unclear. Trimming left V 7 bases short and J 0 bases short, with 7 bases between. This CDR3 comprises 14 residues. Germline V gene data show CDR1 as LNHDA and CDR2 as SQIVND (reference sequence). CDR3 in DNA: TGTGCCAGTAATCCTTTCTCTGGGGCCAACGTCCTGACTTTC. Protein product: CASNPFSGANVLTF.

The V call is TRBV10-3, the J call TRBJ2-3, with D perhaps matching TRBD1 (6 bases). The CDR3 runs 14 residues. Germline V gene sequence: CDR1 ENHRY, CDR2 SYGVKD. Deletions cut 10 bases from V and 2 bases from J, with 16 bases between. CDR3 coding DNA: TGTGCCAGTGGTCGGGACACCATCACAGATACGCAGTATTTT. It yields the protein CASGRDTITDTQYF.

About this clone: Other DNA sequences in the same sample also yield this CDR3. The genes are TRBV19 and TRBJ1-6; D gene unclear. From germline, CDR1 is LNHDA and CDR2 SQIVND (reference sequence). The CDR3 is 13 amino acids. The V end was cut by 8 bases, the J end by 0 bases, with 5 bases between. The chain's CDR3 is CASRSSYNSPLHF. CDR3 bases: TGTGCCAGTCGCAGCTCCTATAATTCACCCCTCCACTTT.

This clone showed up just once. As DNA, the CDR3 is TGTGCCAGCAGGCCAGGGGTATATAGCAATCAGCCCCAGCATTTT. Encoded protein: CASRPGVYSNQPQHF. This sequence joins TRBV2 and TRBJ1-5; possible D gene TRBD1, 6 bases. This CDR3 comprises 15 residues. The germline gives CDR1 SNHLY, CDR2 FYNNEI. The V end was cut by 6 bases, the J end by 0 bases, with 12 bases between.

CDR3 residues: CAWSVGDRGLRGNQPQHF. The CDR3 DNA is TGTGCCTGGAGTGTAGGGGACAGGGGGCTTCGGGGCAATCAGCCCCAGCATTTT. The rearrangement joins TRBV30 to TRBJ1-5, with 12 nucleotides matching TRBD1. Germline trimming cut 0 bases from V and 2 bases from J; bases unmatched to any gene: 8. Germline CDR1 and CDR2: GTSNPN and SVGIG (reference sequence). This CDR3 is 18 amino acids long.

Worth noting for this clone: In the same sample, other DNA sequences code for this CDR3. This sequence joins TRBV5-1 and TRBJ2-2; D unclear. Germline V gene sequence: CDR1 SGHRS, CDR2 YFSETQ. The CDR3 totals 14 residues. V was pared by 2 bases and J by 2 bases, with 7 bases between. The CDR3 region is CASSLDPNTGELFF. The CDR3 nucleotides read TGCGCCAGCAGCTTAGACCCCAACACCGGGGAGCTGTTTTTT.

J is TRBJ2-1 and V is TRBV29-1, with D hard to call. The CDR3 has 12 residues. Trimming cost V 4 bases and J 8 bases, with 12 bases left between them. Germline V CDR1 and CDR2: SQVTM, ANQGSEA. The CDR3 loop is CSVAIFGDEQFF. The CDR3 nucleotides read TGCAGCGTTGCAATCTTCGGCGATGAGCAGTTCTTC.

The gene calls are TRBV9 and TRBJ1-1, with TRBD1 identical over 8 bases. Trimming at V came to 3 bases and at J to 5 bases, leaving 6 bases not matched to a gene. The CDR3 contains 14 residues. CDR1 is SGDLS and CDR2 is YYNGEE in the germline V gene. Here the CDR3 DNA reads TGTGCCAGCAGCGGGCGCAGGGGGCGGACTGAAGCTTTCTTT. It specifies CASSGRRGRTEAFF.

Comment on this clone: Other DNA sequences in the same sample also yield this CDR3. This chain joins TRBV4-1 and TRBJ2-7; no clear D. CDR1 and CDR2 from the germline V gene are MGHRA and YSYEKL. This CDR3 is built from 14 residues. V dropped 4 bases and J dropped 0 bases, with 10 bases sitting between them. The CDR3 sequence is CASSRGRNSYEQYF. CDR3 nucleotides: TGCGCCAGCAGCCGTGGACGGAACTCCTACGAGCAGTACTTC.

This clone has ten or more counts. The rearrangement joins TRBV5-6 to TRBJ2-6, with no clear D. V lost 0 bases to trimming and J lost 0 bases, with 7 bases between them. Germline-derived CDR1 and CDR2 are SGHDT and YYEEEE. The CDR3 contains 16 residues. The CDR3 DNA is TGTGCCAGCAGCTTGGTCGTTCTCTCTGGGGCCAACGTCCTGACTTTC. It is translated as CASSLVVLSGANVLTF.

This chain uses TRBV30 with TRBJ2-5; D gene ambiguous. The germline V gene has CDR1 GTSNPN and CDR2 SVGIG (reference sequence). Between the trimmed V and J ends, which lost 4 bases and 4 bases, there was a span of 13 bases. The CDR3 is 13 residues long. CDR3 sequence reads: CAWNRNLGETQYF. The CDR3 DNA reads as TGTGCCTGGAATCGTAACCTGGGAGAGACCCAGTACTTC.

This chain connects TRBV7-8 to TRBJ2-3, with TRBD2 matching 7 bases. In germline, CDR1 is SGHVS, CDR2 FQNEAQ. The CDR3 length is 16 residues. The junction had 6 bases not matched to a gene; V was cut back by 0 bases and J by 3 bases. The DNA of the CDR3 is TGTGCCAGCAGCTTAGCGCTCGCGGGAGCTACAGATACGCAGTATTTT. Amino acid sequence: CASSLALAGATDTQYF.

The rearrangement links TRBV5-1 to TRBJ2-5, with D possibly TRBD2 on 6 matching bases. In germline, CDR1 is SGHRS, CDR2 YFSETQ. V was trimmed by 4 bases and J by 5 bases, leaving 18 bases between them. This CDR3 comprises 15 residues. The CDR3 reads CASSLHGSGGETQYF. The DNA of the CDR3 is TGCGCCAGCAGCCTGCACGGGAGCGGTGGGGAGACCCAGTACTTC.